This T cell receptor (beta chain) was recorded in a study of neoadjuvant anti-PD-1 for oral cavity cancer. Overall study: Before surgery, most patients got three to four biweekly 3 mg/kg nivolumab doses. Non-progressing patients received a fourth nivolumab dose near day 43, then surgery on days 50-56.

Points from the study as a whole: Treg/Th17 ratio rose with pretreatment blood and fell with post-treatment tumor TCRbeta clonality. Post-treatment tumors with larger preexisting clones showed more shrinkage.

The time point was: after neoadjuvant nivolumab, at surgical resection. Note on this clone: The antigen remains undetermined.

V lost 9 bases, J lost 2 bases, and 26 bases lay in between. Per the germline V gene, CDR1 is LNHDA and CDR2 is SQIVND (reference sequence). This CDR3 is 18 amino acids long. Sequenced by immunoSEQ multiplex PCR; TCRdb stores in-frame clones only, minus some. The sample lists tens of thousands of clones, over 30% seen once, with 16% in the top ten. The sample was tumor tissue, taken after nivolumab (anti-PD-1) treatment. This chain links TRBV19 with TRBJ1-3, with D perhaps matching TRBD1 (5 bases). This receptor was obtained from a person between 40 and 85 years old with oral cavity squamous cell carcinoma. The CDR3 protein is CASRAGTLALNAGNTIYF. The CDR3 nucleotides read TGTGCCAGCAGAGCCGGGACTTTGGCCCTCAACGCTGGAAACACCATATATTTT.